The rows below give T cell receptor beta chains drawn from one sample of a study of T cell responses to AZD1222 COVID-19 vaccine. Sequencing used immunoSEQ multiplex PCR; TCRdb keeps in-frame clones, though not all of them. The table lists some 150,000 clones. Sequenced material: peripheral blood. The receptors derive from an adult in good health. Each CDR3 is given with its conserved first and last residue. Fields, in order: V gene, D gene, J gene, CDR3 protein, CDR3 DNA. A D gene is named only where the DNA matches it firmly.

>TRBV19|TRBD1|TRBJ2-7
CASSSPHRGRRGDEQYF
TGTGCCAGTAGTAGCCCTCACAGGGGCCGCCGTGGGGACGAGCAGTACTTC
>TRBV6-6|-|TRBJ1-1
CASSYLGTEAFF
TGTGCCAGCAGTTACTTGGGCACTGAAGCTTTCTTT
>TRBV6-1|TRBD1|TRBJ1-2
CASSEGQQDFYGYTF
TGTGCCAGCAGTGAGGGACAGCAAGATTTCTATGGCTACACCTTC
>TRBV6-2/TRBV6-3|-|TRBJ2-1
CASSYRGIAHYNEQFF
TGTGCCAGCAGTTATCGCGGGATAGCCCACTACAATGAGCAGTTCTTC
>TRBV18|-|TRBJ2-2
CASSPRIMTGNTGELFF
TGTGCCAGCTCACCGCGTATTATGACAGGGAACACCGGGGAGCTGTTTTTT
>TRBV19|-|TRBJ2-6
CASSIGSPGANVLTF
TGTGCCAGTAGTATCGGGTCCCCTGGGGCCAACGTCCTGACTTTC
>TRBV11-2|TRBD1|TRBJ1-6
CASSLWAGGLRSPLHF
TGTGCCAGCAGCTTATGGGCAGGGGGATTGCGTTCACCCCTCCACTTT
>TRBV7-9|-|TRBJ1-4
CASSVPSTTNEKLFF
TGTGCCAGCAGCGTTCCTTCGACAACTAATGAAAAACTGTTTTTT
>TRBV7-9|TRBD1|TRBJ1-4
CASSSRQGAWEKLFF
TGTGCCAGCAGCTCCCGACAGGGGGCCTGGGAAAAACTGTTTTTT
>TRBV10-3|TRBD1|TRBJ2-1
CAILRTGARYNEQFF
TGTGCCATCCTTAGGACAGGGGCTCGTTACAATGAGCAGTTCTTC
>TRBV12-5|-|TRBJ2-2
CASGLAMAGSNTGELFF
TGTGCTAGTGGTTTGGCCATGGCGGGTTCGAACACCGGGGAGCTGTTTTTT
>TRBV19|TRBD1|TRBJ1-2
CASSIRQGAGGYTF
TGTGCCAGTAGTATACGACAGGGGGCTGGTGGCTACACCTTC
>TRBV29-1|TRBD2|TRBJ2-5
CSVGGAGGRETQYF
TGCAGCGTTGGCGGAGCGGGGGGGCGTGAGACCCAGTACTTC
>TRBV29-1|TRBD1|TRBJ1-1
CSVVGLTGVNTEAFF
TGCAGCGTTGTGGGGCTGACAGGGGTGAACACTGAAGCTTTCTTT
>TRBV28|-|TRBJ2-7
CASSLPGYEQYF
TGTGCCAGCAGTTTGCCAGGCTACGAGCAGTACTTC
>TRBV28|TRBD2|TRBJ2-7
CASRGQGREGEQYF
TGTGCCAGCAGGGGGCAGGGCAGGGAGGGCGAGCAGTACTTC
>TRBV12-3/TRBV12-4|TRBD1|TRBJ1-1
CASSSRTGTEAFF
TGTGCCAGCAGTTCACGGACAGGGACTGAAGCTTTCTTT
>TRBV5-8|-|TRBJ1-3
CASSLDRASSGNTIYF
TGTGCCAGCAGCTTGGACAGGGCCAGCTCTGGAAACACCATATATTTT
>TRBV5-6|TRBD1|TRBJ1-4
CASSWGTGVVEKLFF
TGTGCCAGCAGCTGGGGGACAGGGGTTGTCGAAAAACTGTTTTTT
>TRBV5-1|-|TRBJ1-3
CASSLGDIGNTIYF
TGCGCCAGCAGCTTAGGGGACATTGGAAACACCATATATTTT
>TRBV18|-|TRBJ1-2
CASSPDAGGYTF
TGTGCCAGCTCACCGGATGCAGGCGGCTACACCTTC
>TRBV5-4|TRBD2|TRBJ2-2
CASSPLGGVRTGELFF
TGTGCCAGCAGCCCCCTCGGGGGGGTACGGACCGGGGAGCTGTTTTTT
>TRBV27|TRBD1|TRBJ1-1
CASSQPRTGGVTEAFF
TGTGCCAGCAGCCAACCCCGGACAGGTGGTGTCACTGAAGCTTTCTTT
>TRBV5-1|-|TRBJ1-5
CASSFGSGGDQPQHF
-
>TRBV2|-|TRBJ2-7
CASSLQGTSYEQYF
TGTGCCAGCAGCCTCCAGGGGACGTCCTACGAGCAGTACTTC
>TRBV5-1|-|TRBJ1-4
CASTLNRADEKLFF
TGCGCCAGCACCCTAAACAGGGCGGATGAAAAACTGTTTTTT
>TRBV5-1|-|TRBJ1-2
CASSLVPGSSGYTF
TGCGCCAGCAGCTTGGTTCCGGGATCAAGTGGCTACACCTTC
>TRBV28|-|TRBJ2-1
CASRWLISSYNEQFF
TGTGCCAGCCGCTGGCTTATCAGCTCCTACAATGAGCAGTTCTTC
>TRBV6-5|TRBD1|TRBJ1-2
CASSKGDRGTYGYTF
TGTGCCAGCAGTAAGGGGGACAGGGGAACCTATGGCTACACCTTC
>TRBV5-1|TRBD1|TRBJ1-2
CASSLDGQENYGYTF
TGCGCCAGCAGCTTGGATGGACAGGAAAACTATGGCTACACCTTC
>TRBV5-1|TRBD1|TRBJ1-2
CASSLDGTGFIGYTF
TGCGCCAGCAGCTTGGACGGGACAGGGTTTATTGGCTACACCTTC